Listed below are T cell receptor beta chains from one sample, sequenced in a study of blood T cell repertoires in COVID-19. Here immunoSEQ multiplex PCR was the method, and the copy in TCRdb shows in-frame clones only, minus some. The sample consists of about 50,000 clones, around 86% of them appearing once. The material sequenced was peripheral blood. The receptors here all came from a human donor in a cohort sampled during active COVID-19. CDR3s include the opening cysteine and the closing phenylalanine or tryptophan. Each record gives: D gene, J gene, V gene, clone size, CDR3 protein, CDR3 DNA. A D gene is named only where the DNA matches it firmly. Size tells how often a clone was seen (once, few, many) or the class of an expanded clone, and some rows leave it out.

d_gene: TRBD2
j_gene: TRBJ2-5
v_gene: TRBV14
abundance: .
CDR3aa: CASSPLGLAGGQETQYF
CDR3nt: TGTGCCAGCAGCCCGCTAGGACTAGCGGGGGGGCAAGAGACCCAGTACTTC

d_gene: TRBD2
j_gene: TRBJ2-2
v_gene: TRBV7-3
abundance: .
CDR3aa: CASSYLAGGTNTGELFF
CDR3nt: TGTGCCAGCAGCTACCTAGCGGGGGGGACTAACACCGGGGAGCTGTTTTTT

d_gene: .
j_gene: TRBJ2-7
v_gene: TRBV18
abundance: .
CDR3aa: CASSPRQFPYEQYF
CDR3nt: TGTGCCAGCTCACCGCGACAGTTTCCCTACGAGCAGTACTTC

d_gene: .
j_gene: TRBJ2-3
v_gene: TRBV24-1
abundance: .
CDR3aa: CATSDLSGPGDTQYF
CDR3nt: TGTGCCACCAGTGATTTGTCAGGGCCTGGAGATACGCAGTATTTT

d_gene: TRBD1
j_gene: TRBJ2-7
v_gene: TRBV4-3
abundance: many
CDR3aa: CASSHTPGGTGAPYEQYF
CDR3nt: TGCGCCAGCAGCCATACCCCCGGGGGGACAGGGGCTCCCTACGAGCAGTACTTC

d_gene: TRBD1
j_gene: TRBJ1-1
v_gene: TRBV25-1
abundance: .
CDR3aa: CASSPRGTGGLNTEAFF
CDR3nt: TGTGCCAGCAGTCCTCGAGGGACAGGGGGATTGAACACTGAAGCTTTCTTT

d_gene: .
j_gene: TRBJ1-4
v_gene: TRBV5-1
abundance: few
CDR3aa: CASSLDISLPSEKLFF
CDR3nt: TGCGCCAGCAGCTTGGATATAAGCCTGCCCTCTGAAAAACTGTTTTTT

d_gene: .
j_gene: TRBJ1-4
v_gene: TRBV14
abundance: .
CDR3aa: CASSQARTMGEKLFF
CDR3nt: TGTGCCAGCAGCCAAGCGAGGACAATGGGGGAAAAACTGTTTTTT

d_gene: .
j_gene: TRBJ1-3
v_gene: TRBV11-3
abundance: .
CDR3aa: CASSSDTGNTIYF
CDR3nt: TGTGCCAGCAGCTCGGACACCGGAAACACCATATATTTT

d_gene: .
j_gene: TRBJ1-6
v_gene: TRBV9
abundance: .
CDR3aa: CASSVGGFSNSPLHF
CDR3nt: TGTGCCAGCAGCGTAGGAGGTTTCAGTAATTCACCCCTCCACTTT

d_gene: TRBD1
j_gene: TRBJ2-1
v_gene: TRBV5-4
abundance: .
CDR3aa: CASSLVWGQSSSYNEQFF
CDR3nt: TGTGCCAGCAGCTTGGTATGGGGACAGTCAAGCTCCTACAATGAGCAGTTCTTC